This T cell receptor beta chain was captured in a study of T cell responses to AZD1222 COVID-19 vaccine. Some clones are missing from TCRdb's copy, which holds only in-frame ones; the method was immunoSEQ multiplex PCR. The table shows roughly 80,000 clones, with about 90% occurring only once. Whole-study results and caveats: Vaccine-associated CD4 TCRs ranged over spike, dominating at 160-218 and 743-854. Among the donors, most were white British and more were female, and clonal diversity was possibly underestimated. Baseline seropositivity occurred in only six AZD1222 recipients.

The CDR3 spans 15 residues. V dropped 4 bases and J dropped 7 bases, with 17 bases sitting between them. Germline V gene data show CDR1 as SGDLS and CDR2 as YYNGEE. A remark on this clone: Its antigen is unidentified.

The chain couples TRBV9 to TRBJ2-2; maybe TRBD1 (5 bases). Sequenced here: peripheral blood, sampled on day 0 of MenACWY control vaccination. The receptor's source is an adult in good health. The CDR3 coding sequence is TGTGCCAGCAGCCCAGAGGCTGGGGCAAACGGGGAGCTGTTTTTT. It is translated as CASSPEAGANGELFF.